Each of the 14 T cell receptor beta chains below was sequenced from the same sample in a study of T cell responses to AZD1222 COVID-19 vaccine (dated by TCRdb to the early 2020s). Reading the label with the study, this specimen's time point is: about 28 days (+/-7) after the second vaccine dose. In light of the paper, this sample's treatment or condition label describes: meningococcal conjugate vaccine given as trial control. Library construction relied on the immunoSEQ multiplex PCR assay. The immuneACCESS repertoire file appears here via TCRdb, limited to in-frame rearrangements. These files lack a portion of the clones; in checked studies, under half of the deficit traces to unresolved V genes, and the cause of the others is not known. For this sample there are 95,000 to 150,000 clones; 80% to 95% appear just once. The ten largest clones add up to 4% to 5% of the sample. The material sequenced was peripheral blood, taken 28 days after the second dose of the MenACWY control vaccine. Receptor source: an adult who received the MenACWY meningococcal vaccine as a control.

J is TRBJ2-7 and V is TRBV3-1 (or the pseudogene TRBV3-2), with 7 bases fitting TRBD2. Germline V gene lookup returns CDR1 LGHDT and CDR2 YNNKEL (reference sequence). V lost 4 bases and J lost 3; bases outside the gene matches: 6. This CDR3 contains 14 residues. CDR3 nucleotides: TGTGCCAGCAGCCTAACTAGCGATTTCTACGAGCAGTACTTC. It translates to CASSLTSDFYEQYF.

The chain combines TRBV11-2 with TRBJ1-1; D is uncertain. The CDR3 consists of 13 residues. CDR1 is SGHAT and CDR2 is FQNNGV in the germline V gene. Trimming stripped 5 bases from V and 5 bases from J, with 12 bases between. CDR3 sequence (DNA): TGTGCCAGCAGCCCGATTAGGTGGACTGAAGCTTTCTTT. Translated, it gives CASSPIRWTEAFF. Full variable domain (rest looked up from reference TRBV11-2 and TRBJ1-1): EAGVAQSPRYKIIEKRQSVAFWCNPISGHATLYWYQQILGQGPKLLIQFQNNGVVDDSQLPKDRFSAERLKGVDSTLKIQPAKLEDSAVYLCASSPIRWTEAFFGQGTRLTVV.

Concerning this clone: Other DNA sequences in the same sample also yield this CDR3. The chain has TRBV5-1 and TRBJ1-1, with D uncertain. Trimming removed 0 bases from V and 5 bases from J, with 8 bases in between. This CDR3 comprises 13 residues. The V gene's germline CDR1 is SGHRS and CDR2 YFSETQ. The chain's CDR3 is CASSLGGSTEAFF. The CDR3 nucleotides read TGCGCCAGCAGCTTGGGAGGGAGTACTGAAGCTTTCTTT.

The chain combines TRBV7-9 with TRBJ2-5, with D possibly being TRBD1 (5 bases). CDR3 length: 15 amino acids. Trimming removed 5 bases from V and 2 bases from J, with 15 bases in between. Germline V CDR1 and CDR2: SEHNR, FQNEAQ (reference sequence). The CDR3 coding sequence is TGTGCCAGCAGCCCACGCCTGACAGTTCAAGAGACCCAGTACTTC. As protein: CASSPRLTVQETQYF. The full variable domain, its missing parts supplied by reference TRBV7-9 and TRBJ2-5, is DTGVSQNPRHKITKRGQNVTFRCDPISEHNRLYWYRQTLGQGPEFLTYFQNEAQLEKSRLLSDRFSAERPKGSFSTLEIQRTEQGDSAMYLCASSPRLTVQETQYFGPGTRLLVL.

This clone showed up just once. J is TRBJ1-2 and V is TRBV7-9; D not certain. V lost 5 bases to trimming and J lost 4 bases, with 14 bases between them. The CDR3 length is 14 residues. Germline CDR1 is SEHNR and CDR2 is FQNEAQ (reference sequence). The CDR3 nucleotides read TGTGCCAGCAGCGGCTTTACGGAGACCTATGGCTACACCTTC. This translates into CASSGFTETYGYTF.

This clone showed up just once. The chain's CDR3 is CASQKGGGSSYNEQFF. The CDR3 DNA reads as TGCGCCAGCCAAAAAGGGGGGGGAAGCTCCTACAATGAGCAGTTCTTC. This chain connects TRBV10-1 to TRBJ2-1; perhaps TRBD2 as D (7 bases). In germline, CDR1 is WNHNN, CDR2 SYGVQD (reference sequence). V was clipped by 8 bases and J by 0 bases, with 17 bases between them. The CDR3 runs 16 residues.

The chain recombines TRBV5-1 with TRBJ1-4; possibly TRBD1 for D (5 bases). This CDR3 comprises 18 residues. V lost 0 bases and J lost 4, with 19 bases in between. The germline gives CDR1 SGHRS, CDR2 YFSETQ. CDR3 in amino acids: CASSLGSPLWGSNEKLFF. The CDR3 DNA reads as TGCGCCAGCAGCTTGGGATCCCCCCTCTGGGGGAGTAATGAAAAACTGTTTTTT. The variable domain in full, with the rest retrieved from reference TRBV5-1 and TRBJ1-4, is KAGVTQTPRYLIKTRGQQVTLSCSPISGHRSVSWYQQTPGQGLQFLFEYFSETQRNKGNFPGRFSGRQFSNSRSEMNVSTLELGDSALYLCASSLGSPLWGSNEKLFFGSGTQLSVL.

Here the CDR3 DNA reads TGTGCCACCAGTGATTTTGGGACTGTTCAAGAGACCCAGTACTTC. It is translated as CATSDFGTVQETQYF. This chain uses TRBV24-1 with TRBJ2-5, with a weak D call TRBD2 (6 bases). The ends were cut back, 1 base at V and 2 bases at J, with 10 bases in the middle. Looked up from germline, CDR1 is KGHDR and CDR2 is SFDVKD. The length of the CDR3 is 15 residues.

V is TRBV5-6 and J is TRBJ2-3; D is undetermined. This CDR3 is built from 12 residues. Trimming left V 3 bases short and J 8 bases short, with 10 bases between. CDR1 is SGHDT and CDR2 is YYEEEE in the germline V gene. In nucleotides, the CDR3 is TGTGCCAGCAGCTCCCCCCGAGGTACGCAGTATTTT. Amino acid sequence: CASSSPRGTQYF.

V and J are TRBV27 and TRBJ2-5; 13 bases are a match to TRBD2. The CDR3 is 18 residues long. The trim removed 5 bases at V and 3 bases at J, leaving 12 bases unmatched. The germline CDR1 and CDR2 sequences are MNHEY and SMNVEV (reference sequence). The CDR3 DNA follows: TGTGCCAGCAGTGGGTATGGGACTAGCGGGATTAGTAAAGAGACCCAGTACTTC. This gives the protein CASSGYGTSGISKETQYF.

V is TRBV6-5 and J is TRBJ2-1; D call uncertain. CDR3 length equals 11 residues. Trimming removed 5 bases at V and 3 bases at J, with 2 bases between. The germline gives CDR1 MNHEY, CDR2 SVGAGI. The CDR3 sequence is CASSLYNEQFF. CDR3 in DNA: TGTGCCAGCAGTCTCTACAATGAGCAGTTCTTC.

The chain carries TRBV27 and TRBJ1-5, with D uncertain. The germline V gene has CDR1 MNHEY and CDR2 SMNVEV (reference sequence). V was cut by 3 bases and J by 2 bases, with 11 bases left in between. There are 15 residues in the CDR3. The CDR3 reads CASSLWGWGNQPQHF. DNA of the CDR3: TGTGCCAGCAGTTTGTGGGGTTGGGGCAATCAGCCCCAGCATTTT.

The genes are TRBV6-6 and TRBJ2-1; 7 bases align to TRBD1. Germline trimming cut 6 bases from V and 9 bases from J; bases unmatched to any gene: 11. Per germline, CDR1 MNHNY and CDR2 SVGAGI (reference sequence). The CDR3 loop spans 14 amino acids. The CDR3 DNA is TGTGCCAGCAGCGGAGTTACAGGGGTTAGTGAGCAGTTCTTC. Amino acids: CASSGVTGVSEQFF.

This chain connects TRBV18 to TRBJ1-2, with D perhaps TRBD1 (6 bases). Germline CDR1 KGHSH, CDR2 LQKENI. CDR3 length equals 13 residues. Deletions cut 3 bases from V and 7 bases from J, with 12 bases between. This CDR3 is CASSPQGSSGYTF. CDR3 DNA sequence: TGTGCCAGCTCACCCCAGGGGAGTAGTGGCTACACCTTC.